The 32 T cell receptor beta chains below all came from one sample that was sequenced in a study of blood T cell repertoires in COVID-19. This table comes from immunoSEQ multiplex PCR, and its TCRdb copy is limited to in-frame clones, with some not included. The table lists fewer than 400,000 clones, 89% of them singletons. Sequencing input: PBMCs or T cells enriched from blood (not recorded which). The receptors shown here come from a woman aged 25 to 39 who had recovered from COVID-19.

The genes are TRBV20-1 and TRBJ1-4, with D possibly TRBD1 on 6 matching bases. V lost 6 bases, J lost 5 bases, and 7 bases lay in between. This CDR3 has 11 residues. Germline V gives CDR1 DFQATT, CDR2 SNEGSKA (reference sequence). The CDR3 spells CSADRNEKLFF. In nucleotides, the CDR3 is TGCAGTGCGGACAGAAATGAAAAACTGTTTTTT.

The chain joins TRBV7-2 to TRBJ2-2, with 14 bases matching TRBD2. The length of the CDR3 is 18 residues. Germline trimming cut 5 bases from V and 0 bases from J; bases unmatched to any gene: 5. CDR1 is SGHTA, CDR2 FQGNSA, per germline. The CDR3 region has the DNA TGTGCCAGCAGCCGCCGGGGACTAGCGGGGGCGAACACCGGGGAGCTGTTTTTT. Amino acid sequence: CASSRRGLAGANTGELFF. The full variable domain, rest sourced from reference TRBV7-2 and TRBJ2-2, is GAGVSQSPSNKVTEKGKDVELRCDPISGHTALYWYRQSLGQGLEFLIYFQGNSAPDKSGLPSDRFSAERTGGSVSTLTIQRTQQEDSAVYLCASSRRGLAGANTGELFFGEGSRLTVL.

V usage is TRBV19 and J usage is TRBJ1-1, with TRBD1 as a possible D gene (6 bases). The CDR3 runs to 15 residues. Trimming left V 3 bases short and J 1 base short, with 12 bases between. Looked up from germline, CDR1 is LNHDA and CDR2 is SQIVND (reference sequence). The DNA of the CDR3 is TGTGCCAGTAGTATTTTGGCGACAGGGAACACTGAAGCTTTCTTT. Translation: CASSILATGNTEAFF.

The chain uses TRBV6-5 and TRBJ1-3, with D possibly being TRBD1 (5 bases). There are 15 residues in the CDR3. Germline CDR1 MNHEY, CDR2 SVGAGI. The V and J ends lost 6 bases and 0 bases respectively, with 12 bases between them. In DNA, the CDR3 is TGTGCCAGCAGACAGGACCCAACCTCTGGAAACACCATATATTTT. This codes for CASRQDPTSGNTIYF.

The chain recombines TRBV30 with TRBJ2-1; D unresolved. There are 14 residues in the CDR3. V was cut by 1 base and J by 2 bases, with 9 bases left in between. CDR1 GTSNPN and CDR2 SVGIG come from the germline V gene (reference sequence). The CDR3 reads CAWSDPSTYNEQFF. The DNA for the CDR3 is TGTGCCTGGAGTGACCCGAGCACCTACAATGAGCAGTTCTTC.

The rearrangement uses TRBV6-2 or TRBV6-3 and TRBJ1-1; 7 bases agree with TRBD1. The germline V gene has CDR1 MNHEY and CDR2 SVGEGT. V gave up 4 bases and J gave up 2 bases; unmatched junction bases: 4. The CDR3 runs to 14 residues. CDR3 DNA sequence: TGTGCCAGCAGTTGGGACAGTGCCAACACTGAAGCTTTCTTT. This encodes CASSWDSANTEAFF.

The count of this clone is one. The chain recombines TRBV19 with TRBJ2-1, with a weak D call TRBD2 (6 bases). V gave up 5 bases and J gave up 0 bases, with 11 bases separating them. The germline CDR1 and CDR2 sequences are LNHDA and SQIVND (reference sequence). CDR3 size: 15 residues. The DNA for the CDR3 is TGTGCCAGTAGTCCTGGCGGGACCTCCTACAATGAGCAGTTCTTC. Amino acids: CASSPGGTSYNEQFF.

The chain carries TRBV6-5 and TRBJ1-2, with unresolved D. The V end was cut by 4 bases, the J end by 2 bases, with 11 bases between. The germline CDR1 and CDR2 sequences are MNHEY and SVGAGI. The CDR3 has 14 residues. CDR3 region: CASSLSWENYGYTF. CDR3 nucleotide sequence: TGTGCCAGCAGTTTAAGTTGGGAGAACTATGGCTACACCTTC.

The chain recombines TRBV15 with TRBJ1-1; weak D call: TRBD1 (6 bases). V was shortened by 1 base and J by 3 bases, with 12 bases between the two germline ends. The germline V gene encodes CDR1 LNHNV and CDR2 YYDKDF (reference sequence). The CDR3 loop spans 15 amino acids. CDR3: CATSRARGGHTEAFF. The DNA of the CDR3 is TGTGCCACCAGCAGAGCGAGGGGGGGACACACTGAAGCTTTCTTT.

The rearrangement joins TRBV27 to TRBJ1-1; tentative D call: TRBD1 (5 bases). Looked up from germline, CDR1 is MNHEY and CDR2 is SMNVEV (reference sequence). This CDR3 has 13 residues. V dropped 3 bases and J dropped 3 bases, with 8 bases sitting between them. Here the CDR3 reads CASSLGGDTEAFF. The DNA for the CDR3 is TGTGCCAGCAGTTTGGGGGGTGACACTGAAGCTTTCTTT.

In regard to this clone: Other DNA sequences in the same sample also yield this CDR3. The V gene is TRBV5-1, the J gene TRBJ1-1, with a tentative D call TRBD1 (5 bases). The CDR3 extends over 13 amino acids. The V end was cut by 1 base, the J end by 2 bases, with 6 bases between. CDR1 is SGHRS, CDR2 YFSETQ, per germline. CDR3 nucleotide sequence: TGCGCCAGCAGCTTGCAGGGAAACACTGAAGCTTTCTTT. Its protein product is CASSLQGNTEAFF.

The rearrangement links TRBV3-1 (or the pseudogene TRBV3-2) to TRBJ2-3; 11 bases match TRBD2. This CDR3 contains 17 residues. Trimming took 1 base from V and 2 from J; bases not matched to a gene: 5. Per the germline V gene, CDR1 is LGHDT and CDR2 is YNNKEL (reference sequence). The CDR3 here is CASSQGASGGYTDTQYF. The CDR3 DNA follows: TGTGCCAGCAGCCAAGGGGCTAGCGGGGGGTACACAGATACGCAGTATTTT.

CDR3 residues: CASSADLTGNTIYF. In nucleotides, the CDR3 is TGTGCCAGCAGCGCGGACTTAACTGGAAACACCATATATTTT. The chain uses TRBV9 and TRBJ1-3; D is unclear. This CDR3 is built from 14 residues. Between the trimmed V and J ends, which lost 3 bases and 2 bases, there was a span of 9 bases. Germline assignment: CDR1 SGDLS and CDR2 YYNGEE.

The chain combines TRBV7-9 with TRBJ2-5, with D tentatively TRBD2 (6 bases). The germline gives CDR1 SEHNR, CDR2 FQNEAQ (reference sequence). V lost 0 bases and J 2 bases, leaving 7 bases between the germline ends. The CDR3 extends over 14 amino acids. The CDR3 spells CASSLAAGQETQYF. CDR3 coding DNA: TGTGCCAGCAGCTTAGCGGCGGGGCAAGAGACCCAGTACTTC. The entire variable domain, with the rest obtained from reference TRBV7-9 and TRBJ2-5, is as follows: DTGVSQNPRHKITKRGQNVTFRCDPISEHNRLYWYRQTLGQGPEFLTYFQNEAQLEKSRLLSDRFSAERPKGSFSTLEIQRTEQGDSAMYLCASSLAAGQETQYFGPGTRLLVL.

The V call is TRBV10-3, the J call TRBJ1-2; 10 nucleotides agree with TRBD1. The J segment lost 6 bases and the V segment lost 0 bases, leaving 1 base of the junction unmatched. The CDR3 has 14 amino acids. Per the germline V gene, CDR1 is ENHRY and CDR2 is SYGVKD. The CDR3 DNA is TGTGCCATCAGTGAGTCTGGGACAGGGGATGGCTACACCTTC. Residues: CAISESGTGDGYTF.

The chain combines TRBV6-5 with TRBJ2-7; TRBD2 might be the D (6 bases). This CDR3 region has 15 residues. V lost 2 bases to trimming and J lost 3 bases, with 14 bases between them. Per germline, CDR1 MNHEY and CDR2 SVGAGI. The CDR3 protein is CASSYKHGGVYEQYF. In DNA form, the CDR3 reads TGTGCCAGCAGTTACAAGCATGGCGGGGTCTACGAGCAGTACTTC.

V and J are TRBV6-5 and TRBJ1-4; no clear D. The CDR3 totals 15 residues. V was pared by 6 bases and J by 3 bases, with 14 bases between. In germline, CDR1 is MNHEY, CDR2 SVGAGI. The CDR3 region is CASSLNPPSNEKLFF. CDR3 DNA: TGTGCCAGCAGCCTTAATCCCCCCTCTAATGAAAAACTGTTTTTT.

The J gene is TRBJ2-7, the V gene TRBV16, with a weak D call TRBD1 (6 bases). Trimming removed 5 bases at V and 3 bases at J, with 11 bases between. Germline V gene sequence: CDR1 KGHSY, CDR2 FQNENV. The CDR3 runs 13 residues. The CDR3 coding sequence is TGTGCCAGCAGCACCGGGACATACTACGAGCAGTACTTC. It encodes CASSTGTYYEQYF.

The genes are TRBV10-2 and TRBJ2-7, with 9 bases identical to TRBD2. Per the germline V gene, CDR1 is WSHSY and CDR2 is SAAADI. V lost 9 bases to trimming and J lost 4 bases; unmatched junction nucleotides: 7. The CDR3 has 13 residues. The CDR3 region has the DNA TGCGCCAGTCGGACTAGCGATAGATACGAGCAGTACTTC. Encoded protein: CASRTSDRYEQYF.

The chain recombines TRBV3-1 (or the pseudogene TRBV3-2) with TRBJ2-7; D may be TRBD2 (6 bases). CDR1 and CDR2 (germline): LGHDT, YNNKEL (reference sequence). CDR3 length: 15 residues. With 4 bases removed from V and 5 bases from J, the gap between germline ends came to 18 bases. This CDR3 reads CASSLRVGTADEQYF. For the CDR3, the DNA is TGTGCCAGCAGCCTCCGCGTAGGGACTGCCGACGAGCAGTACTTC.

V usage is TRBV2 and J usage is TRBJ2-1; 8 nucleotides line up with TRBD2. V lost 4 bases and J lost 3; bases outside the gene matches: 5. Germline V gene data show CDR1 as SNHLY and CDR2 as FYNNEI. This CDR3 region has 15 residues. CDR3 sequence: CASSGAAGDYNEQFF. The CDR3 nucleotides are TGTGCCAGCAGTGGGGCAGCGGGAGACTACAATGAGCAGTTCTTC.

The chain joins TRBV3-1 (or the pseudogene TRBV3-2) to TRBJ1-1; 8 bases fit TRBD1. The junction had 21 bases not matched to a gene; V was cut back by 0 bases and J by 9 bases. CDR1 and CDR2 (germline): LGHDT, YNNKEL (reference sequence). The CDR3 consists of 19 residues. The CDR3 is CASSQEGGQATRRASKAFF. The CDR3 DNA reads as TGTGCCAGCAGCCAAGAGGGGGGACAGGCCACCCGCCGCGCGTCGAAAGCTTTCTTT.

This chain joins TRBV7-6 and TRBJ2-6, with 12 bases matching TRBD2. From germline, CDR1 is SGHVS and CDR2 FNYEAQ. Unmatched junction bases numbered 5, after V lost 3 bases and J lost 2 bases. The CDR3 has 18 residues. This chain's CDR3 is CASSLLAGGLAGANVLTF. The DNA of the CDR3 is TGTGCCAGCAGCTTGCTAGCGGGGGGGTTGGCTGGGGCCAACGTCCTGACTTTC. Complete variable domain (other parts from reference TRBV7-6 and TRBJ2-6): GAGVSQSPRYKVTKRGQDVALRCDPISGHVSLYWYRQALGQGPEFLTYFNYEAQQDKSGLPNDRFSAERPEGSISTLTIQRTEQRDSAMYRCASSLLAGGLAGANVLTFGAGSRLTVL.

The chain links TRBV5-6 to TRBJ2-3, with 13 positions matching TRBD2. The trim removed 4 bases at V and 6 bases at J, leaving 11 bases unmatched. This CDR3 spans 17 amino acids. CDR1 SGHDT and CDR2 YYEEEE come from the germline V gene. The CDR3 spells CASSTLTSGRVSDTQYF. The CDR3 DNA follows: TGTGCCAGCAGCACCCTTACTAGCGGGAGGGTTTCGGATACGCAGTATTTT.

This clone was seen only a few times. The chain links TRBV5-1 to TRBJ1-2; no clear D gene. The CDR3 is 14 amino acids. V shed 0 bases and J shed 0 bases, with 6 bases lying between them. Germline CDR1 SGHRS, CDR2 YFSETQ. The CDR3 here is CASSLDSPNYGYTF. DNA of the CDR3: TGCGCCAGCAGCTTGGACAGTCCTAACTATGGCTACACCTTC.

This rearrangement joins TRBV5-4 to TRBJ2-2; 9 bases agree with TRBD1. From germline, CDR1 is SGHNT and CDR2 YYREEE (reference sequence). This CDR3 is built from 14 residues. With 4 bases clipped from V and 6 bases from J, the junction kept 4 bases outside the gene matches. CDR3 DNA: TGTGCCAGCAGCAGGACAGGGGAGGCCGGGGAGCTGTTTTTT. Amino acid sequence: CASSRTGEAGELFF.

This sequence joins TRBV5-6 and TRBJ1-1; no definite D call. Germline CDR1 SGHDT, CDR2 YYEEEE. The CDR3 is 14 amino acids. The V end was cut by 4 bases, the J end by 4 bases, with 14 bases between. The CDR3 sequence: CASSGGRWTTEAFF. The CDR3 DNA is TGTGCCAGCAGCGGAGGCCGATGGACCACTGAAGCTTTCTTT.

The chain combines TRBV6-2 or TRBV6-3 with TRBJ2-5; D might be TRBD1 (6 bases). The V end was cut by 4 bases, the J end by 1 base, with 16 bases between. There are 16 residues in the CDR3. Germline V gene data show CDR1 as MNHEY and CDR2 as SVGEGT. The CDR3 nucleotides are TGTGCCAGCAGTTTTGCCGGGACACAACTCCAAGAGACCCAGTACTTC. This codes for CASSFAGTQLQETQYF.

The chain recombines TRBV27 with TRBJ2-2, with 12 bases matching TRBD2. J was trimmed by 6 bases and V by 6 bases; bases with no gene match: 8. The CDR3 consists of 16 residues. The germline gives CDR1 MNHEY, CDR2 SMNVEV (reference sequence). The CDR3: CASSPWTSGIPGELFF. CDR3 coding DNA: TGTGCCAGCAGCCCCTGGACTAGCGGGATCCCCGGGGAGCTGTTTTTT.

This clone was detected a few times. The rearrangement links TRBV28 to TRBJ1-1, with D tentatively TRBD1 (5 bases). Germline V gene data show CDR1 as MDHEN and CDR2 as SYDVKM. CDR3 length: 12 amino acids. With 6 bases removed from V and 7 bases from J, the gap between germline ends came to 12 bases. CDR3 in amino acids: CASRGRHIEAFF. CDR3 DNA sequence: TGTGCCAGCAGGGGGCGGCATATTGAAGCTTTCTTT.

The V gene is TRBV5-1, the J gene TRBJ2-5; 10 bases match TRBD1. From germline, CDR1 is SGHRS and CDR2 YFSETQ. The trim removed 4 bases at V and 4 bases at J, leaving 7 bases unmatched. The CDR3 length is 15 residues. CDR3 residues: CASSRRQGARETQYF. The CDR3, as DNA: TGCGCCAGCAGCCGACGACAGGGGGCCAGAGAGACCCAGTACTTC.

V is TRBV3-1 (or the pseudogene TRBV3-2) and J is TRBJ2-2; no definite D call. CDR1 is LGHDT and CDR2 is YNNKEL in the germline V gene (reference sequence). Between the trimmed V and J ends, which lost 1 base and 3 bases, there was a span of 6 bases. The CDR3 covers 14 residues. CDR3 protein: CASSQGEHTGELFF. The CDR3 nucleotides are TGTGCCAGCAGCCAAGGCGAGCACACCGGGGAGCTGTTTTTT.